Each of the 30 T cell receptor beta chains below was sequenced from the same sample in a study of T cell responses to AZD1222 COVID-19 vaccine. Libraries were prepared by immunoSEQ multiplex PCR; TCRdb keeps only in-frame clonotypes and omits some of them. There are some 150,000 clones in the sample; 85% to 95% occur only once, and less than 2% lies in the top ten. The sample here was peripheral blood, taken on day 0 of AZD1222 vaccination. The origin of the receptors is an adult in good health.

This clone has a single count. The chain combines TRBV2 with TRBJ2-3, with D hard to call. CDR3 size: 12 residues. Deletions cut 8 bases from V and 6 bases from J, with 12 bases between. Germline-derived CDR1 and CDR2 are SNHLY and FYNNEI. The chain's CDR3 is CASGLTSDTQYF. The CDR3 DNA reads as TGTGCCAGCGGGCTAACTTCGGATACGCAGTATTTT.

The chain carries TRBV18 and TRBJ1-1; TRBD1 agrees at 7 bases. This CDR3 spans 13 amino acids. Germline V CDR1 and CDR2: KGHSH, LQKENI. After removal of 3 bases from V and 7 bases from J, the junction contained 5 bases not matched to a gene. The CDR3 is CASSPGTELEAFF. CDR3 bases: TGTGCCAGCTCACCCGGGACAGAGCTTGAAGCTTTCTTT.

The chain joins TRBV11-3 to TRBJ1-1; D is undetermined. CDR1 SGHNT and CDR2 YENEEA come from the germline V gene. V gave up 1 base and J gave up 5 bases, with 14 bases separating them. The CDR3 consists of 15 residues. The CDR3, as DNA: TGTGCCAGCAGCTTAGGCCGCGGACTGGGGACTGAAGCTTTCTTT. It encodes CASSLGRGLGTEAFF.

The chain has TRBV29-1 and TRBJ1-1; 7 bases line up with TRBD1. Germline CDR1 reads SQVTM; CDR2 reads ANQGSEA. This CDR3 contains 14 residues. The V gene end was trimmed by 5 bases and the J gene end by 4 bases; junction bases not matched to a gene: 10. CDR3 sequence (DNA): TGCAGCGTTCTCCTTGTTGCAGGGGGCACTGAAGCTTTCTTT. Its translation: CSVLLVAGGTEAFF.

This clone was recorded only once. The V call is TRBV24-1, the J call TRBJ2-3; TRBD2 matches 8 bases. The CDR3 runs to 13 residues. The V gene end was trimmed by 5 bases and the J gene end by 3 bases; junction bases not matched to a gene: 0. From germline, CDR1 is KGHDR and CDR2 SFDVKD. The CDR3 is CATSAGGTDTQYF. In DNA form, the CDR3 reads TGTGCCACCAGTGCGGGAGGGACAGATACGCAGTATTTT.

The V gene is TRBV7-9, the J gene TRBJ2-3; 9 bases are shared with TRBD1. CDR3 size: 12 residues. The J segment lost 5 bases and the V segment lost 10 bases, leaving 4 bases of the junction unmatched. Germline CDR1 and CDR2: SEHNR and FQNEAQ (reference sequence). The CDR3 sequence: CATRTGEDTQYF. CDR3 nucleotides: TGTGCCACCCGGACAGGGGAAGATACGCAGTATTTT. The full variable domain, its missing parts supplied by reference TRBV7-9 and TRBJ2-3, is DTGVSQNPRHKITKRGQNVTFRCDPISEHNRLYWYRQTLGQGPEFLTYFQNEAQLEKSRLLSDRFSAERPKGSFSTLEIQRTEQGDSAMYLCATRTGEDTQYFGPGTRLTVL.

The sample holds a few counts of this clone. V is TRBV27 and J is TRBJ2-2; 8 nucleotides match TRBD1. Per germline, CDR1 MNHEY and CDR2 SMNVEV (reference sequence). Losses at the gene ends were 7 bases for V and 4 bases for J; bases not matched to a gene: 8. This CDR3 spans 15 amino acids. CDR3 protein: CASTLGQGFTGELFF. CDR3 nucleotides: TGTGCCAGCACCCTTGGACAGGGCTTCACCGGGGAGCTGTTTTTT.

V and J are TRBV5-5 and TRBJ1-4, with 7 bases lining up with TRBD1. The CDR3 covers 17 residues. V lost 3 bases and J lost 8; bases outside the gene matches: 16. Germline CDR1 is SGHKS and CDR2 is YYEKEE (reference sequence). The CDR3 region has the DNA TGTGCCAGCAGCTCGGGCCTACTACAGGGGAGTTGGGAAAAACTGTTTTTT. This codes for CASSSGLLQGSWEKLFF.

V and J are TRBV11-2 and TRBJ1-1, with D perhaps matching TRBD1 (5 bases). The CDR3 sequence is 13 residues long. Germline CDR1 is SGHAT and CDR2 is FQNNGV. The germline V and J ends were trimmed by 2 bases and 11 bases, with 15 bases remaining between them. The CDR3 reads CASSLRGAVGAFF. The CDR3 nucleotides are TGTGCCAGCAGCTTAAGGGGAGCAGTTGGGGCTTTCTTT.

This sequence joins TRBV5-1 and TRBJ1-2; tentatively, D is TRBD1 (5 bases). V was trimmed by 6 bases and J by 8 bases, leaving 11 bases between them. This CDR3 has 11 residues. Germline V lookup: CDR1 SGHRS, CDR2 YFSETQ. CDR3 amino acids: CASKGEGGYTF. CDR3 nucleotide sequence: TGCGCCAGCAAAGGGGAAGGCGGCTACACCTTC.

CDR3: CASSQGQGIYGYTF. As DNA, the CDR3 is TGTGCCAGCAGCCAGGGACAGGGTATCTATGGCTACACCTTC. This rearrangement joins TRBV9 to TRBJ1-2, with 9 positions matching TRBD1. The CDR3 runs to 14 residues. V lost 4 bases and J lost 4; bases outside the gene matches: 5. From germline, CDR1 is SGDLS and CDR2 YYNGEE.

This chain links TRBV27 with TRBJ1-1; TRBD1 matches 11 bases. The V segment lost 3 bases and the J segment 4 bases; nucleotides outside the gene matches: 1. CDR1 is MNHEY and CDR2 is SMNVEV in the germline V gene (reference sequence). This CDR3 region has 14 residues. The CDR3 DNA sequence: TGTGCCAGCAGTTTCGGGACAGGGGGCACTGAAGCTTTCTTT. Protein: CASSFGTGGTEAFF.

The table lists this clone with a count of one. The CDR3 DNA reads as TGTGCCAGCAGCTTAGGGGACAAAAGTGGCTACACCTTC. It codes for CASSLGDKSGYTF. The chain uses TRBV7-9 and TRBJ1-2, with a possible D match to TRBD1 (6 bases). Germline CDR1 is SEHNR and CDR2 is FQNEAQ (reference sequence). The V and J ends lost 1 base and 7 bases respectively, with 10 bases between them. The CDR3 has 13 amino acids.

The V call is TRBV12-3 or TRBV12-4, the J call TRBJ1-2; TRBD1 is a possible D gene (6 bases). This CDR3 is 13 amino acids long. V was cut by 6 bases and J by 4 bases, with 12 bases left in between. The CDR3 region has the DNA TGTGCCAGCAGCAAGACAGGAGCCTATGGCTACACCTTC. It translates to CASSKTGAYGYTF.

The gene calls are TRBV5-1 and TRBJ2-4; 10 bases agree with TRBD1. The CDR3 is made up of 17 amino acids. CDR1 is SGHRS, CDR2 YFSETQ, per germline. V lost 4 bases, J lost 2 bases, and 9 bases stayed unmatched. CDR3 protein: CASSLRQGALTKNIQYF. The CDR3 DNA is TGCGCCAGCAGCCTTAGACAGGGGGCGCTTACCAAAAACATTCAGTACTTC.

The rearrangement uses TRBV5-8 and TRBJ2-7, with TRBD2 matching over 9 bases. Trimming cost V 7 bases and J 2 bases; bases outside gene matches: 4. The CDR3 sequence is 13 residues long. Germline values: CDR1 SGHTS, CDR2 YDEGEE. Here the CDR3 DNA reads TGTGCCAGCGGGCTAGCGGGACCCTACGAGCAGTACTTC. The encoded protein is CASGLAGPYEQYF.

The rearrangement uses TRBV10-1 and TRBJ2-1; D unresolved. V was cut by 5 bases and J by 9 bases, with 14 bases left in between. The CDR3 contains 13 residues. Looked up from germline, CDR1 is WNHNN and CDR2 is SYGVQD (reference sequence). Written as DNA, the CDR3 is TGCGCCAGCAGTTTGGAACTCTGGGGTGAGCAGTTCTTC. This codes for CASSLELWGEQFF.

CDR3 protein: CASSGPPGPSYEQYF. The CDR3 DNA follows: TGTGCCAGCAGCGGACCGCCAGGGCCCTCCTACGAGCAGTACTTC. V and J are TRBV9 and TRBJ2-7, with D possibly being TRBD1 (5 bases). The CDR3 has 15 amino acids. Germline CDR1 is SGDLS and CDR2 is YYNGEE. Trimming cost V 3 bases and J 0 bases, with 13 bases left between them.

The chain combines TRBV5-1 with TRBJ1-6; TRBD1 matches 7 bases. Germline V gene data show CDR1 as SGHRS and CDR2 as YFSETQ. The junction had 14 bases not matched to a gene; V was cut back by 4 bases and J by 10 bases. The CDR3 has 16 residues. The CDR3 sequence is CASSLNRGEGVSPLHF. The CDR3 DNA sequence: TGCGCCAGCAGCCTCAACAGGGGAGAGGGTGTATCACCCCTCCACTTT.

The CDR3 here is CASSETGYGYTF. The CDR3 region has the DNA TGTGCCAGCAGTGAAACAGGGTATGGCTACACCTTC. The genes are TRBV6-1 and TRBJ1-2; D might be TRBD1 (6 bases). The length of the CDR3 is 12 residues. Germline lookup yields CDR1 MNHNS and CDR2 SASEGT. Trimming shortened V by 2 bases and J by 5 bases, and 6 bases separated the two germline ends.

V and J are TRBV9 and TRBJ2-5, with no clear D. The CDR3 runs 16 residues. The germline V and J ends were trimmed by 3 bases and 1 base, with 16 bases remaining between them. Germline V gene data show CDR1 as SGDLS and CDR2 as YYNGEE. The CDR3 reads CASSGAGEQIQETQYF. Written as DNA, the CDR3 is TGTGCCAGCAGCGGGGCCGGTGAGCAGATCCAAGAGACCCAGTACTTC.

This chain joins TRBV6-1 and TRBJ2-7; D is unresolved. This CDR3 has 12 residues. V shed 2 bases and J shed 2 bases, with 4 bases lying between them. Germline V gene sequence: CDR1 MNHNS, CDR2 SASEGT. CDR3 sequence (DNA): TGTGCCAGCAGTGAACGGGCCTACGAGCAGTACTTC. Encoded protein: CASSERAYEQYF.

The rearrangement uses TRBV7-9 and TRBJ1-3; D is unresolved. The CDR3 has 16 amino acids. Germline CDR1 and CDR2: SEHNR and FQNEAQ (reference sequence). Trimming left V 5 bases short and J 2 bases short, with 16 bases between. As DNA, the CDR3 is TGTGCCAGCAGCCTCACCGGGAAACAAGCTGGAAACACCATATATTTT. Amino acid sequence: CASSLTGKQAGNTIYF.

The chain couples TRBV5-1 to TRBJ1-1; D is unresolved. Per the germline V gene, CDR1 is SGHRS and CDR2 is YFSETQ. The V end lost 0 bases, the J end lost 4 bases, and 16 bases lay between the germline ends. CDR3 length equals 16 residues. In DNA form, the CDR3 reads TGCGCCAGCAGCTTGGGAGGTCGAGCTCCCTCCACTGAAGCTTTCTTT. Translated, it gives CASSLGGRAPSTEAFF.

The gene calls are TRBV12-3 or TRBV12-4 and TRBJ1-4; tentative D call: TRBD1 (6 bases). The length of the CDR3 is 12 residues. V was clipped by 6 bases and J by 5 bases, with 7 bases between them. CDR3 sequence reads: CASRGTNEKLFF. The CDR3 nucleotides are TGTGCCAGCAGGGGGACAAATGAAAAACTGTTTTTT.

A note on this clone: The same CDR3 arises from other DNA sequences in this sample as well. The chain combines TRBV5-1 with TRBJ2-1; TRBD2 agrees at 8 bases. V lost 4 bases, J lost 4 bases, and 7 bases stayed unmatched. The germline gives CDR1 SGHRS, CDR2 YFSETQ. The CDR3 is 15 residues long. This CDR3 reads CASSPTSGSYNEQFF. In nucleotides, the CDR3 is TGCGCCAGCAGCCCCACTAGCGGATCTTACAATGAGCAGTTCTTC. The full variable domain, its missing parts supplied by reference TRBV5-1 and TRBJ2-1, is KAGVTQTPRYLIKTRGQQVTLSCSPISGHRSVSWYQQTPGQGLQFLFEYFSETQRNKGNFPGRFSGRQFSNSRSEMNVSTLELGDSALYLCASSPTSGSYNEQFFGPGTRLTVL.

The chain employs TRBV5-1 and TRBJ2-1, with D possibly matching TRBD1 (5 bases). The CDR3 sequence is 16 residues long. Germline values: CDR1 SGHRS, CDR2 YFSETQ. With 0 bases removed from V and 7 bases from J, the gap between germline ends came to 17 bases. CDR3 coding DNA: TGCGCCAGCAGCTTGGTCGCCAGGGCGACCCCAAATGAGCAGTTCTTC. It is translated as CASSLVARATPNEQFF.

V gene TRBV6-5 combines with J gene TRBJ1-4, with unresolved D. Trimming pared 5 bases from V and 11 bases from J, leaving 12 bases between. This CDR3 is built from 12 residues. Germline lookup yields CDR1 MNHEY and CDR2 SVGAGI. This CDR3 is CASSHQQHKLFF. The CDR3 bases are TGTGCCAGCAGTCATCAACAGCACAAACTGTTTTTT.

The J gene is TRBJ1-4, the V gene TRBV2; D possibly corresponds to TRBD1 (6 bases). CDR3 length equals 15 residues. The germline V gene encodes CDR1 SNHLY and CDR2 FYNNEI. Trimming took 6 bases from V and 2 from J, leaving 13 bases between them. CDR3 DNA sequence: TGTGCCAGCAGGTTTCAACAGGGCACTAATGAAAAACTGTTTTTT. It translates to CASRFQQGTNEKLFF. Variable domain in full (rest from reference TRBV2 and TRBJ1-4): EPEVTQTPSHQVTQMGQEVILRCVPISNHLYFYWYRQILGQKVEFLVSFYNNEISEKSEIFDDQFSVERPDGSNFTLKIRSTKLEDSAMYFCASRFQQGTNEKLFFGSGTQLSVL.

This CDR3 reads CASSYSSGEVSYEQYF. The CDR3 nucleotides are TGTGCCAGCAGTTACTCGTCGGGTGAGGTCTCCTACGAGCAGTACTTC. The chain is built from TRBV6-5 and TRBJ2-7, with D uncertain. CDR3 length equals 16 residues. V was pared by 0 bases and J by 0 bases, with 12 bases between. Germline V lookup: CDR1 MNHEY, CDR2 SVGAGI.